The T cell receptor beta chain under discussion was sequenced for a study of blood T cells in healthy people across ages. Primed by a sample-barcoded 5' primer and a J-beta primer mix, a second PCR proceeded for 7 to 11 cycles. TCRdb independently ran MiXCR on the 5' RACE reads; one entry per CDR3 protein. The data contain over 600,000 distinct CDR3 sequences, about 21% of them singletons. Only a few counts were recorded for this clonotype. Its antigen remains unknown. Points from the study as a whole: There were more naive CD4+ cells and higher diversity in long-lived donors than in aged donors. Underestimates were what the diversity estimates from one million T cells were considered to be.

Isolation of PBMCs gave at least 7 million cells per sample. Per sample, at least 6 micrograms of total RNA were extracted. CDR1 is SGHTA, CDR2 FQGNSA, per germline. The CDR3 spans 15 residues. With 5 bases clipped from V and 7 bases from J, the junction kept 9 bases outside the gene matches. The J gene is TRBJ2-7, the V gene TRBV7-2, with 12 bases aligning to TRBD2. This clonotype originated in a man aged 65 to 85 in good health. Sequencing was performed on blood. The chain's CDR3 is CASSPRTSGNNEQYF. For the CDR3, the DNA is TGTGCCAGCAGCCCCCGGACTAGCGGGAACAATGAGCAGTACTTC.